This TCR beta chain was captured by sequencing in a study of cytomegalovirus exposure and HLA in healthy donors. Regarding the study as a whole: Some V segments (TRBV6-2 and TRBV6-3 among them) were excluded as indistinguishable. A later analysis showed TCR association rates differing by HLA locus, peaking at DRB1 and lowest at HLA-C.

With respect to this clone: Its antigen is unknown.

Vbeta (60) and Jbeta (13) primers were used in the PCR. Repertoires were generated with immunoSEQ multiplex PCR, while TCRdb's copy carries only in-frame clones and drops some. Here the sample spans nearly 200,000 clones, approximately 78% being singletons. Germline V gives CDR1 SGHNT, CDR2 YYREEE (reference sequence). Trimming at V came to 5 bases and at J to 1 base, leaving 8 bases not matched to a gene. The CDR3 totals 16 residues. The origin of this receptor is a woman between 45 and 60 years old in good health and CMV-seropositive. This chain joins TRBV5-4 and TRBJ2-5; 10 nucleotides match TRBD2. Material: PBMCs. The CDR3 spells CASRPGTSASQETQYF. DNA for the CDR3: TGTGCCAGCAGACCGGGGACTAGCGCCTCCCAAGAGACCCAGTACTTC.